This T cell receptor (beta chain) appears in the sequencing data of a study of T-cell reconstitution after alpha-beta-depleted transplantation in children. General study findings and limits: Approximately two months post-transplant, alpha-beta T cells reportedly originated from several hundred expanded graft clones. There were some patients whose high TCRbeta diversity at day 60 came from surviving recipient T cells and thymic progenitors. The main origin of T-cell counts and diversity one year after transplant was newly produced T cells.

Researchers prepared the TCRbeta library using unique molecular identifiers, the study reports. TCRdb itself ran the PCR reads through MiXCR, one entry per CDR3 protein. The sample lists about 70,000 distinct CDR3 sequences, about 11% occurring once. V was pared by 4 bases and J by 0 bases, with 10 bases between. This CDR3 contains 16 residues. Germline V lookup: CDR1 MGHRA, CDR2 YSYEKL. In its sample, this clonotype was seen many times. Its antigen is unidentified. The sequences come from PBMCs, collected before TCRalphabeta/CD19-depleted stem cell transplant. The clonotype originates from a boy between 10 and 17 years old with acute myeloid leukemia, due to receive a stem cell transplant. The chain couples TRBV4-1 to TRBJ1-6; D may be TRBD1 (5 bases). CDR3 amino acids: CASSLGASSYNSPLHF. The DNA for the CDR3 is TGCGCCAGCAGCCTTGGGGCCAGCTCCTATAATTCACCCCTCCACTTT.